This entry lists 14 T cell receptor beta chains sequenced from one sample in a study of cytomegalovirus exposure and HLA in healthy donors. 60 Vbeta and 13 Jbeta primers were used in PCR. The table came from immunoSEQ multiplex PCR; TCRdb's copy has only in-frame clones and leaves some out. The table lists some 190,000 clones, around 80% of them singletons. Sequencing used PBMCs. These receptors originate from a girl between 5 and 17 years old in good health and CMV-seropositive.

V usage is TRBV7-8 and J usage is TRBJ1-5, with 7 bases identical to TRBD1. The CDR3 loop spans 16 amino acids. Germline V lookup: CDR1 SGHVS, CDR2 FQNEAQ. Unmatched junction bases numbered 7, after V lost 5 bases and J lost 0 bases. CDR3 protein: CASSPWTGNSNQPQHF. Written as DNA, the CDR3 is TGTGCCAGCAGCCCCTGGACAGGAAATAGCAATCAGCCCCAGCATTTT.

V and J are TRBV30 and TRBJ1-4; D gene ambiguous. Germline lookup yields CDR1 GTSNPN and CDR2 SVGIG (reference sequence). Trimming removed 4 bases at V and 0 bases at J, with 9 bases between. The CDR3 loop spans 14 amino acids. The CDR3 DNA sequence: TGTGCCTGGACGCCAGGCTCAACTAATGAAAAACTGTTTTTT. Translation: CAWTPGSTNEKLFF.

The chain couples TRBV7-2 to TRBJ2-5; D unresolved. CDR3 length: 12 amino acids. CDR1 SGHTA and CDR2 FQGNSA come from the germline V gene. Trimming stripped 5 bases from V and 5 bases from J, with 9 bases between. CDR3 region: CASSLRYETQYF. DNA of the CDR3: TGTGCCAGCAGCCTCCGCTACGAGACCCAGTACTTC.

The rearrangement uses TRBV19 and TRBJ2-7; 7 nucleotides line up with TRBD1. In germline, CDR1 is LNHDA, CDR2 SQIVND (reference sequence). CDR3 size: 14 residues. After removal of 2 bases from V and 5 bases from J, the junction contained 6 bases not matched to a gene. The DNA of the CDR3 is TGTGCCAGTAGTATAAGACAGGGCAACGACGAGCAGTACTTC. Residues: CASSIRQGNDEQYF.

This clone was counted a few times. This rearrangement joins TRBV7-9 to TRBJ1-2; TRBD1 aligns across 7 bases. The CDR3 spans 15 residues. J was trimmed by 6 bases and V by 1 base; bases with no gene match: 8. Germline CDR1 and CDR2: SEHNR and FQNEAQ (reference sequence). CDR3 protein: CASSLEGGQAHGYTF. The CDR3 DNA sequence: TGTGCCAGCAGCTTAGAGGGTGGACAGGCGCATGGCTACACCTTC.

The CDR3 region is CATSRDVPSAQGNEQFF. CDR3 coding DNA: TGTGCCACCAGCAGAGATGTCCCTAGCGCCCAAGGCAATGAGCAGTTCTTC. The rearrangement links TRBV15 to TRBJ2-1; D may be TRBD2 (6 bases). CDR3 size: 17 residues. Trimming pared 0 bases from V and 6 bases from J, leaving 18 bases between. Per germline, CDR1 LNHNV and CDR2 YYDKDF (reference sequence).

This clone has just one count. V is TRBV21-1 and J is TRBJ1-4; TRBD1, the table's D call, was not compared with the DNA. TRBV21-1 is labeled a pseudogene. The CDR3 covers 17 residues. CDR3 in amino acids: CASSPSRDRGRLEKLFF. The DNA of the CDR3 is TGTGCCAGCAGCCCGTCCCGGGACAGGGGGCGATTGGAAAAACTGTTTTTT.

This sequence joins TRBV7-8 and TRBJ2-1; 12 nucleotides line up with TRBD2. The CDR3 is made up of 16 amino acids. The germline V gene has CDR1 SGHVS and CDR2 FQNEAQ. The V segment lost 5 bases and the J segment 8 bases; nucleotides outside the gene matches: 10. In nucleotides, the CDR3 is TGTGCCAGCAGCACCGCTCTAGCGGGAGGGCCCCATGAGCAGTTCTTC. Translation: CASSTALAGGPHEQFF.

A note on this clone: The same CDR3 also results from other DNA sequences found in this sample. V is TRBV6-6 and J is TRBJ2-7; possibly TRBD1 for D (6 bases). Trimming removed 6 bases at V and 0 bases at J, with 15 bases between. This CDR3 region has 15 residues. CDR1 is MNHNY, CDR2 SVGAGI, per germline (reference sequence). This CDR3 is CASSTTGRSSYEQYF. The CDR3 DNA follows: TGTGCCAGCAGCACTACAGGGCGTAGCTCCTACGAGCAGTACTTC.

The V gene is TRBV10-2, the J gene TRBJ2-7; 10 bases match TRBD1. The CDR3 has 14 residues. The V gene end was trimmed by 4 bases and the J gene end by 4 bases; junction bases not matched to a gene: 4. Germline CDR1 reads WSHSY; CDR2 reads SAAADI. The CDR3 DNA reads TGCGCCAGCAGTGGGGACAGGGGACTTTACGAGCAGTACTTC. Its protein is CASSGDRGLYEQYF.

This chain uses TRBV5-1 with TRBJ2-1, with D possibly being TRBD2 (6 bases). The V gene's germline CDR1 is SGHRS and CDR2 YFSETQ. The germline V and J ends were trimmed by 4 bases and 9 bases, with 26 bases remaining between them. CDR3 length: 17 amino acids. The CDR3 sequence: CASSGGEFSGEASEQFF. DNA of the CDR3: TGCGCCAGCAGCGGAGGTGAGTTTAGCGGAGAAGCCAGTGAGCAGTTCTTC.

V usage is TRBV18 and J usage is TRBJ1-1, with D possibly TRBD1 on 6 matching bases. V was pared by 3 bases and J by 1 base, with 12 bases between. This CDR3 is 15 amino acids long. In germline, CDR1 is KGHSH, CDR2 LQKENI. DNA of the CDR3: TGTGCCAGCTCACCTTTACAGGGACAGAACACTGAAGCTTTCTTT. Residues: CASSPLQGQNTEAFF.

The chain has TRBV6-6 and TRBJ1-1; 7 bases agree with TRBD1. V was clipped by 4 bases and J by 1 base; unmatched bases: 3. Germline V lookup: CDR1 MNHNY, CDR2 SVGAGI (reference sequence). The CDR3 has 14 amino acids. Here the CDR3 reads CASSWDSENTEAFF. The CDR3 nucleotides are TGTGCCAGCAGTTGGGACAGTGAGAACACTGAAGCTTTCTTT.

The chain has TRBV6-1 and TRBJ2-5; D may be TRBD1 (5 bases). V was clipped by 2 bases and J by 7 bases, with 11 bases between them. The germline CDR1 and CDR2 sequences are MNHNS and SASEGT. This CDR3 comprises 13 residues. The CDR3 here is CASSEWGPGTQYF. CDR3 bases: TGTGCCAGCAGTGAATGGGGCCCGGGGACCCAGTACTTC.